The clone carrying this T cell receptor (beta chain) was detected once. Its antigen is not identified. Clones were read by immunoSEQ multiplex PCR, and TCRdb kept only the in-frame ones, dropping some. The sample shows over 65,000 clones, 84% of them seen only once. This record comes from a study of a mutant IDH1 vaccine in newly diagnosed glioma. The wider study: Pretreatment consisted of radiotherapy, temozolomide, or both, with most receiving both.

Study-wide results and limits: Seemingly, pseudoprogression had no relation to changes in the top peripheral T cell clonotypes.

The CDR3 runs 15 residues. Deletions cut 7 bases from V and 1 base from J, with 14 bases between. Germline V gene lookup returns CDR1 LNHDA and CDR2 SQIVND (reference sequence). Time point specified: week 35, safety follow-up. Vaccination comprised doses that each held 300 ug of mutant IDH1 20-mer peptide, plus topical imiquimod. Astrocytomas found in donors were new, WHO grade 3 or 4, IDH1-mutant and ATRX-lost. This TCR was sampled from a young man with glioma. The rearrangement links TRBV19 to TRBJ2-1; TRBD1 or TRBD2 may be the D gene (5 bases each). The source material was PBMCs, sampled from a glioma patient whose treatment included an IDH1 peptide vaccine. This CDR3 reads CASTRRGDSYNEQFF. CDR3 in DNA: TGTGCCAGTACCCGAAGAGGGGATTCCTACAATGAGCAGTTCTTC.